The rows below give T cell receptor beta chains drawn from one sample of a study of metastatic and nonmetastatic thyroid tumors. TCRdb called clones again from the PCR reads with MiXCR. The repertoire consists of 85,000 to 100,000 clones, with roughly 12% occurring once and the leading ten covering roughly 10%. The material sequenced was blood. Every receptor here comes from a female donor with papillary thyroid cancer or a benign thyroid nodule (not recorded which). Some clones in this sample may be carry-over from other donors' samples. CDR3s include the opening cysteine and the closing phenylalanine or tryptophan. The D gene is left open where the match is weak. For some rows the clone size is stated as once, few or many, or as a class when expanded; others skip it.

D gene,V gene,J gene,clone size,CDR3 protein,CDR3 DNA
-,TRBV3-1,TRBJ1-1,many,CASSQGTGTSTEAFF,TGTGCCAGCAGCCAAGGGACCGGGACGAGCACTGAAGCTTTCTTT
-,TRBV5-6,TRBJ2-7,many,CASSLVSVSSYEQYF,TGTGCCAGCAGCTTGGTGTCGGTAAGCTCCTACGAGCAGTACTTC
-,TRBV10-3,TRBJ2-3,-,CATAYTDTQYF,TGTGCCACGGCTTACACAGATACGCAGTATTTT
TRBD2,TRBV3-1,TRBJ2-1,many,CASSQDQAGPYNEQFF,TGTGCCAGCAGCCAAGATCAAGCGGGGCCTTACAATGAGCAGTTCTTC
-,TRBV19,TRBJ1-3,many,CASSIEGRHSGNTIYF,TGTGCCAGTAGTATAGAAGGACGCCACTCTGGAAACACCATATATTTT
TRBD1,TRBV19,TRBJ1-5,-,CAWKRTGGSNQPQHF,TGTGCCTGGAAAAGGACAGGGGGAAGCAATCAGCCCCAGCATTTT
-,TRBV20-1,TRBJ2-7,many,CSARSGVIDEQYF,TGCAGTGCTAGATCTGGGGTTATAGACGAGCAGTACTTC
TRBD1,TRBV7-8,TRBJ1-5,many,CASSLDRGYLPQHF,TGTGCCAGCAGCCTGGACAGGGGGTACTTGCCCCAGCATTTT
TRBD1,TRBV3-1,TRBJ1-1,many,CASSQPVNRGNTEAFF,TGTGCCAGCAGCCAACCCGTGAACAGGGGGAACACTGAAGCTTTCTTT
-,TRBV6-1,TRBJ2-1,many,CASRGRQIYNEQFF,TGTGCCAGCAGGGGAAGACAGATTTACAATGAGCAGTTCTTC
-,TRBV12-3/TRBV12-4,TRBJ1-1,many,CASSLDPGSGKLGHTEAFF,TGTGCCAGCAGTTTGGATCCGGGGTCTGGCAAGTTGGGCCACACTGAAGCTTTCTTT
-,TRBV29-1,TRBJ1-1,few,CSVEGGQQYEAFF,TGCAGCGTTGAAGGAGGACAGCAATATGAAGCTTTCTTT
TRBD2,TRBV6-2/TRBV6-3,TRBJ2-3,many,CASSELAGGDTQYF,TGTGCCAGCAGTGAACTAGCGGGAGGAGATACGCAGTATTTT
-,TRBV20-1,TRBJ2-7,-,CSSRPAEGGYEQYF,TGCAGTTCTAGGCCCGCCGAGGGGGGCTACGAGCAGTACTTC
-,TRBV7-2,TRBJ2-5,many,CASSSYYSETQYF,TGTGCCAGCAGCTCCTATTACTCGGAGACCCAGTACTTC
-,TRBV5-1,TRBJ2-3,many,CASSLGGGSGTQYF,TGCGCCAGCAGCTTAGGGGGGGGGAGCGGTACGCAGTATTTT
-,TRBV2,TRBJ2-2,many,CASSTSVAGTGDLFF,TGTGCCAGCAGTACCTCGGTGGCAGGCACCGGGGATCTGTTTTTT
TRBD2,TRBV20-1,TRBJ2-1,many,CSAQKTSGISSYNEQFF,TGCAGTGCTCAAAAGACTAGCGGGATTAGCTCCTACAATGAGCAGTTCTTC
-,TRBV28,TRBJ1-2,many,CASSLYLYGYTF,TGTGCCAGCAGTTTATACCTCTATGGCTACACCTTC
-,TRBV28,TRBJ1-4,many,CASSWQGKTNEKLFF,TGTGCCAGCAGTTGGCAGGGTAAGACTAATGAAAAACTGTTTTTT
-,TRBV4-2,TRBJ2-1,many,CASSQGGGGSYNEQFF,TGTGCCAGCAGCCAAGGCGGTGGGGGATCCTACAATGAGCAGTTCTTC
TRBD1,TRBV6-1,TRBJ1-2,many,CASSSSGGGYGYTF,TGTGCCAGCAGTTCTTCAGGGGGCGGCTATGGCTACACCTTC
-,TRBV6-1,TRBJ1-2,many,CASSRGPLDYGYTF,TGTGCCAGCAGCAGGGGCCCGCTAGACTATGGCTACACCTTC
TRBD1,TRBV20-1,TRBJ2-7,many,CSASKGSSGARGRDEQYF,TGCAGTGCTAGTAAAGGTTCTTCGGGAGCCAGGGGGCGCGACGAGCAGTACTTC
-,TRBV6-1,TRBJ1-2,few,CASRMTGWGGYTF,TGTGCCAGCAGGATGACAGGTTGGGGTGGCTACACCTTC
-,TRBV2,TRBJ2-7,many,CASSEAPGYEQYF,TGTGCCAGCAGTGAAGCACCAGGATACGAGCAGTACTTC
TRBD1,TRBV6-1,TRBJ1-1,few,CASSQRRYRGFNTEAFF,TGTGCCAGCAGTCAGCGCCGGTACAGGGGCTTTAACACTGAAGCTTTCTTT
-,TRBV20-1,TRBJ1-2,-,CSAAKGAGSTNYGYTF,TGCAGTGCAGCCAAGGGAGCTGGATCGACTAACTATGGCTACACCTTC
-,TRBV11-2,TRBJ1-1,-,CASRRTPNTEAFF,TGTGCCAGCAGACGGACACCCAACACTGAAGCTTTCTTT
-,TRBV5-1,TRBJ1-6,many,CASSPGANYNSPLHF,TGCGCCAGCAGCCCCGGGGCCAACTATAATTCACCCCTCCACTTT
-,TRBV7-3,TRBJ1-1,many,CASSFTENTEAFF,TGTGCCAGCAGCTTCACGGAGAACACTGAAGCTTTCTTT
-,TRBV28,TRBJ2-7,few,CASSLRGYEQYF,TGTGCCAGCAGTTTACGGGGGTACGAGCAGTACTTC
-,TRBV6-1,TRBJ2-2,many,CASTQGGATGELFF,TGTGCCAGCACCCAGGGGGGCGCCACCGGGGAGCTGTTTTTT
-,TRBV10-3,TRBJ2-7,-,CAISRDTSSYEQYF,TGTGCCATCAGTCGGGACACAAGCTCCTACGAGCAGTACTTC
-,TRBV7-8,TRBJ2-5,many,CASSLWAGAGETQYF,TGTGCCAGCAGCTTATGGGCAGGGGCGGGAGAGACCCAGTACTTC
-,TRBV6-1,TRBJ2-3,many,CASVTGASTDTQYF,TGTGCCAGCGTGACGGGTGCTAGCACAGATACGCAGTATTTT
-,TRBV5-4,TRBJ1-3,few,CASSSQGGSGNTIYF,TGTGCCAGCAGCTCCCAGGGAGGCTCTGGAAACACCATATATTTT
-,TRBV9,TRBJ2-1,many,CASSPTGALSYNEQFF,TGTGCCAGCAGCCCTACGGGGGCGCTATCCTACAATGAGCAGTTCTTC
-,TRBV3-1,TRBJ2-7,many,CASSMTEAGPYEQYF,TGTGCCAGCAGCATGACAGAGGCGGGACCATACGAGCAGTACTTC
-,TRBV20-1,TRBJ1-1,many,CSARGKRNPNTEAFF,TGCAGTGCTAGAGGAAAGAGGAATCCGAACACTGAAGCTTTCTTT
TRBD2,TRBV4-2,TRBJ2-1,many,CASTTTLAGARHEQFF,TGTGCCAGCACCACTACCCTAGCGGGCGCCCGGCATGAGCAGTTCTTC
-,TRBV6-5,TRBJ2-7,many,CASSYLRDEQYF,TGTGCCAGCAGTTACCTTAGGGACGAGCAGTACTTC
-,TRBV10-1,TRBJ2-6,many,CASSETGSGANVLTF,TGCGCCAGCAGTGAAACAGGCTCTGGGGCCAACGTCCTGACTTTC
-,TRBV4-1,TRBJ2-2,many,CASSQDEGNTGELFF,TGCGCCAGCAGCCAAGACGAAGGAAACACCGGGGAGCTGTTTTTT
TRBD1,TRBV18,TRBJ2-7,-,CASSPKGTGGAGEQYF,TGTGCCAGCTCACCAAAAGGGACAGGGGGCGCGGGGGAGCAGTACTTC
TRBD1,TRBV12-3/TRBV12-4,TRBJ1-2,many,CASSPSSGGGASYTF,TGTGCCAGCAGTCCCTCCTCGGGAGGGGGCGCGAGCTACACCTTC
-,TRBV19,TRBJ2-7,few,CSSSHPGCEQYF,TGTTCCAGTAGCCATCCAGGGTGTGAGCAGTACTTC
-,TRBV18,TRBJ2-7,many,CASSPETSLTPGEQYF,TGTGCCAGCTCACCGGAAACTAGCCTCACCCCAGGGGAGCAGTACTTC
-,TRBV30,TRBJ1-4,many,CAWSPGLDEKLFF,TGTGCCTGGAGTCCCGGGCTCGATGAAAAACTGTTTTTT
-,TRBV7-2,TRBJ1-2,medium-sized,CASSSSTGNYGYTF,TGTGCCAGCAGCTCTTCGACGGGTAACTATGGCTACACCTTC
TRBD1,TRBV6-1,TRBJ2-3,many,CASSDRGTDTQYF,TGTGCCAGCTCGGACAGGGGTACAGATACGCAGTATTTT
TRBD1,TRBV5-1,TRBJ1-4,many,CASSPAGTGARKLFF,TGCGCCAGCAGCCCGGCCGGGACAGGTGCTCGAAAACTGTTTTTT
-,TRBV2,TRBJ2-3,few,CTSSSGTDTQYF,TGTACCAGCAGTAGTGGCACAGATACGCAGTACTTT
TRBD1,TRBV12-3/TRBV12-4,TRBJ1-5,many,CASSSTGGNQPQHF,TGTGCCAGCAGTTCTACAGGGGGAAATCAGCCCCAGCATTTT
-,TRBV6-6,TRBJ1-6,few,CASSYRGNSPLHF,TGTGCCAGCAGTTACAGGGGTAATTCACCCCTCCACTTT
-,TRBV7-9,TRBJ1-1,many,CASSFQLNTEAFF,TGTGCCAGCAGCTTTCAGTTGAACACTGAAGCTTTCTTT
-,TRBV20-1,TRBJ1-1,many,CSARDSRRGTEAFF,TGCAGTGCTAGAGACTCACGGCGGGGAACTGAAGCTTTCTTT
-,TRBV20-1,TRBJ1-3,-,CSAPDSYSVNIIHF,TGCAGTGCGCCGGACAGTTACTCTGTAAACATCATACATTTT
TRBD1,TRBV12-3/TRBV12-4,TRBJ1-2,many,CASSPQGANYGYTF,TGTGCCAGCAGTCCCCAGGGGGCCAACTATGGCTACACCTTC
-,TRBV20-1,TRBJ2-5,-,CSASRGTAQKETQYF,TGCAGTGCTAGCAGAGGGACTGCCCAAAAAGAGACCCAGTACTTC